A single sample is the source of the 21 T cell receptor beta chains below, sequenced in a study of blood T cell repertoires in COVID-19. Clones were read by immunoSEQ multiplex PCR, and TCRdb kept only the in-frame ones, dropping some. The sample records 60,000 to 75,000 clones, roughly nine tenths being singletons. The sample was peripheral blood. The receptors come from a man aged 35 to 55 with COVID-19, enrolled during active disease.

Details on this clone: This sample also contains other DNA sequences that code for the same CDR3. This sequence joins TRBV5-1 and TRBJ2-5, with TRBD1 identical over 10 bases. This CDR3 contains 14 residues. Germline V gives CDR1 SGHRS, CDR2 YFSETQ. After removal of 4 bases from V and 4 bases from J, the junction contained 4 bases not matched to a gene. Here the CDR3 DNA reads TGCGCCAGCAGCACTAGGACAGGGGGAGAGACCCAGTACTTC. It encodes CASSTRTGGETQYF.

This sequence joins TRBV30 and TRBJ1-2; D unresolved. The CDR3 runs 12 residues. Germline values: CDR1 GTSNPN, CDR2 SVGIG (reference sequence). Between the trimmed V and J ends, which lost 2 bases and 4 bases, there was a span of 8 bases. CDR3 in DNA: TGTGCCTGGAGTCATGGGAGCTATGGCTACACCTTC. Translated: CAWSHGSYGYTF.

In this sample, this clone turned up once. This chain links TRBV2 with TRBJ1-2; 9 nucleotides line up with TRBD1. J gave up 6 bases and V 5 bases, and 7 bases lay outside the gene matches. CDR1 is SNHLY and CDR2 is FYNNEI in the germline V gene. CDR3 size: 14 residues. This CDR3 is CASSLRDRANGYTF. CDR3 in DNA: TGTGCCAGCAGTCTTCGGGACAGGGCTAATGGCTACACCTTC.

This clone was picked up one time. The rearrangement links TRBV28 to TRBJ2-7; D unresolved. The germline gives CDR1 MDHEN, CDR2 SYDVKM. This CDR3 contains 12 residues. V was shortened by 1 base and J by 5 bases, with 6 bases between the two germline ends. CDR3 bases: TGTGCCAGCAGTTTATCCGCGGACGAGCAGTACTTC. As protein: CASSLSADEQYF. Together with reference TRBV28 and TRBJ2-7, the CDR3 gives the full variable domain: DVKVTQSSRYLVKRTGEKVFLECVQDMDHENMFWYRQDPGLGLRLIYFSYDVKMKEKGDIPEGYSVSREKKERFSLILESASTNQTSMYLCASSLSADEQYFGPGTRLTVT.

V is TRBV5-1 and J is TRBJ1-5, with TRBD1 identical over 9 bases. The CDR3 has 14 amino acids. Trimming removed 4 bases from V and 11 bases from J; junction bases left unmatched: 10. CDR1 SGHRS and CDR2 YFSETQ come from the germline V gene. The CDR3 loop is CASSPEGQGRAQHF. CDR3 bases: TGCGCCAGCAGCCCTGAGGGACAGGGACGGGCCCAGCATTTT.

The chain carries TRBV13 and TRBJ1-4, with D maybe TRBD1 (5 bases). The V gene's germline CDR1 is PRHDT and CDR2 FYEKMQ (reference sequence). With 2 bases removed from V and 0 bases from J, the gap between germline ends came to 13 bases. The CDR3 consists of 17 residues. In nucleotides, the CDR3 is TGTGCCAGCAGCTTACGGCGGAAGACAGCAACTAATGAAAAACTGTTTTTT. This encodes CASSLRRKTATNEKLFF.

The chain combines TRBV6-5 with TRBJ2-7, with 7 bases that match TRBD1. This CDR3 has 14 amino acids. Germline values: CDR1 MNHEY, CDR2 SVGAGI. The ends lost 7 bases at V and 0 bases at J; junction bases unmatched: 6. The CDR3 loop is CASTRGQGSYEQYF. The DNA for the CDR3 is TGTGCCAGCACTAGGGGGCAGGGCTCCTACGAGCAGTACTTC.

The chain uses TRBV6-5 and TRBJ2-7, with 10 nucleotides matching TRBD2. This CDR3 contains 14 residues. The ends lost 6 bases at V and 2 bases at J; junction bases unmatched: 4. Germline V gives CDR1 MNHEY, CDR2 SVGAGI. The CDR3 bases are TGTGCCAGCAGGATTACTAGCGGGGCCTACGAGCAGTACTTC. This codes for CASRITSGAYEQYF.

The V gene is TRBV19, the J gene TRBJ2-6; no definite D call. V was shortened by 5 bases and J by 4 bases, with 9 bases between the two germline ends. The CDR3 has 14 amino acids. CDR1 and CDR2 from the germline V gene are LNHDA and SQIVND (reference sequence). This CDR3 reads CASSAVEGANVLTF. CDR3 bases: TGTGCCAGTAGTGCCGTCGAGGGGGCCAACGTCCTGACTTTC.

The J gene is TRBJ2-7, the V gene TRBV12-3 or TRBV12-4, with 8 bases aligning to TRBD1. The CDR3 covers 13 residues. J lost 2 bases, V lost 6 bases, and 3 bases had no gene match. The CDR3: CASSRDRTYEQYF. CDR3 nucleotides: TGTGCCAGCAGCCGGGACAGGACCTACGAGCAGTACTTC.

This clone was seen a single time. V usage is TRBV6-5 and J usage is TRBJ1-5; D uncertain. V was pared by 2 bases and J by 7 bases, with 12 bases between. This CDR3 region has 14 residues. CDR1 and CDR2 (germline): MNHEY, SVGAGI. The CDR3 sequence: CASSYGGEDQPQHF. CDR3 DNA: TGTGCCAGCAGTTACGGTGGGGAGGACCAGCCCCAGCATTTT.

J is TRBJ2-1 and V is TRBV9, with D hard to call. The CDR3 sequence is 15 residues long. V was pared by 0 bases and J by 0 bases, with 7 bases between. The germline V gene has CDR1 SGDLS and CDR2 YYNGEE. The chain's CDR3 is CASSVARSSYNEQFF. In DNA, the CDR3 is TGTGCCAGCAGCGTAGCGCGGAGCTCCTACAATGAGCAGTTCTTC.

The rearrangement links TRBV5-4 to TRBJ2-7, with TRBD2 as a possible D gene (6 bases). With 5 bases removed from V and 7 bases from J, the gap between germline ends came to 22 bases. The V gene's germline CDR1 is SGHNT and CDR2 YYREEE (reference sequence). The CDR3 runs to 15 residues. The CDR3 coding sequence is TGTGCCAGCAGGGTCCAGGAGGGCCCGTTATTGGAGCAGTACTTC. Its protein is CASRVQEGPLLEQYF.

V usage is TRBV6-5 and J usage is TRBJ2-1, with D perhaps matching TRBD1 (7 bases). Germline V lookup: CDR1 MNHEY, CDR2 SVGAGI. CDR3 length: 16 amino acids. V was shortened by 0 bases and J by 5 bases, with 14 bases between the two germline ends. The CDR3 DNA sequence: TGTGCCAGCAGTTACTCGAGGGCAGGGGGGAACAATGAGCAGTTCTTC. It codes for CASSYSRAGGNNEQFF.

V and J are TRBV5-8 and TRBJ2-2; D is undetermined. Per germline, CDR1 SGHTS and CDR2 YDEGEE. The CDR3 is 14 residues long. V lost 0 bases to trimming and J lost 7 bases, with 10 bases between them. CDR3 region: CASSLEASGGELFF. The CDR3 DNA reads TGTGCCAGCAGCTTGGAGGCGTCGGGCGGGGAGCTGTTTTTT.

The chain employs TRBV12-3 or TRBV12-4 and TRBJ1-1; tentatively, D is TRBD1 (6 bases). Trimming took 8 bases from V and 4 from J, leaving 11 bases between them. The CDR3 length is 12 residues. CDR3 loop: CASSRGATEAFF. The CDR3 DNA follows: TGTGCCAGCTCACGGGGGGCCACTGAAGCTTTCTTT.

A single count supports this clone. The chain employs TRBV11-2 and TRBJ2-6; a weak D match, TRBD2 (5 bases). V was clipped by 8 bases and J by 1 base, with 12 bases between them. This CDR3 comprises 15 residues. CDR1 is SGHAT, CDR2 FQNNGV, per germline. In nucleotides, the CDR3 is TGTGCCAGCTCCGGGGTGTGGTCTGGGGCCAACGTCCTGACTTTC. Translating gives CASSGVWSGANVLTF.

The chain employs TRBV25-1 and TRBJ2-4; 7 bases map to TRBD2. The germline CDR1 and CDR2 sequences are MGHDK and SYGVNS. The V and J ends lost 5 bases and 6 bases, in that order; junction bases with no gene match: 13. This CDR3 comprises 16 residues. In DNA, the CDR3 is TGTGCCAGCAGTTCCCCCGGGAGGCCACGACTAAACATTCAGTACTTC. It encodes CASSSPGRPRLNIQYF.

The V call is TRBV28, the J call TRBJ1-2, with 10 bases identical to TRBD1. The CDR3 is 14 amino acids. Germline V lookup: CDR1 MDHEN, CDR2 SYDVKM. Unmatched junction bases numbered 9, after V lost 7 bases and J lost 7 bases. The CDR3 here is CASNTGQGSFGYTF. The CDR3 nucleotides are TGTGCCAGCAACACGGGACAGGGGAGTTTTGGCTACACCTTC.

This clone was detected a few times. The chain recombines TRBV9 with TRBJ2-3; D is unresolved. The CDR3 covers 13 residues. Germline CDR1 reads SGDLS; CDR2 reads YYNGEE. V was shortened by 5 bases and J by 2 bases, with 9 bases between the two germline ends. The CDR3 region has the DNA TGTGCCAGCAGTCCACTTTCCACAGATACGCAGTATTTT. This gives the protein CASSPLSTDTQYF.

V is TRBV19 and J is TRBJ2-7; 8 bases align to TRBD1. Trimming cost V 6 bases and J 1 base; bases outside gene matches: 5. CDR3 size: 14 residues. CDR1 LNHDA and CDR2 SQIVND come from the germline V gene (reference sequence). This CDR3 is CASRPTGESYEQYF. CDR3 coding DNA: TGTGCCAGTAGGCCGACAGGGGAATCCTACGAGCAGTACTTC.